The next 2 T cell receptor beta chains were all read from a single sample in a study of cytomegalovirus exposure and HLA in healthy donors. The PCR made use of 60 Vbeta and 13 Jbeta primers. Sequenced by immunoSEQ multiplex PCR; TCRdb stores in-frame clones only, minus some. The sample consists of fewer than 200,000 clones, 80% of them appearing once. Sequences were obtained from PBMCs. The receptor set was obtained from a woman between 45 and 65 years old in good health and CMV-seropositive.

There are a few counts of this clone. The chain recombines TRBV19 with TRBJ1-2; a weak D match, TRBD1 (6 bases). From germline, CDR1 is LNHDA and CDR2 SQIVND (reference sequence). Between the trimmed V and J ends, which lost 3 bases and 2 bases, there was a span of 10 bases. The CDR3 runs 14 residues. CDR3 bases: TGTGCCAGTAGTATCGGGGGGCCAAACTATGGCTACACCTTC. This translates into CASSIGGPNYGYTF. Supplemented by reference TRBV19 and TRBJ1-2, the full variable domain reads DGGITQSPKYLFRKEGQNVTLSCEQNLNHDAMYWYRQDPGQGLRLIYYSQIVNDFQKGDIAEGYSVSREKKESFPLTVTSAQKNPTAFYLCASSIGGPNYGYTFGSGTRLTVV.

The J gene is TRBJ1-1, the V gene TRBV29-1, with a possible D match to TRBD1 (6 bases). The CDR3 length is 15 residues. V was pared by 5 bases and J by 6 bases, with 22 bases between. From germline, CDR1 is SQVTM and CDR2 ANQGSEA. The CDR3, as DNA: TGCAGCGTTTCGGGGGGGCCGGGGGCGTATGCTGAAGCTTTCTTT. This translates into CSVSGGPGAYAEAFF.